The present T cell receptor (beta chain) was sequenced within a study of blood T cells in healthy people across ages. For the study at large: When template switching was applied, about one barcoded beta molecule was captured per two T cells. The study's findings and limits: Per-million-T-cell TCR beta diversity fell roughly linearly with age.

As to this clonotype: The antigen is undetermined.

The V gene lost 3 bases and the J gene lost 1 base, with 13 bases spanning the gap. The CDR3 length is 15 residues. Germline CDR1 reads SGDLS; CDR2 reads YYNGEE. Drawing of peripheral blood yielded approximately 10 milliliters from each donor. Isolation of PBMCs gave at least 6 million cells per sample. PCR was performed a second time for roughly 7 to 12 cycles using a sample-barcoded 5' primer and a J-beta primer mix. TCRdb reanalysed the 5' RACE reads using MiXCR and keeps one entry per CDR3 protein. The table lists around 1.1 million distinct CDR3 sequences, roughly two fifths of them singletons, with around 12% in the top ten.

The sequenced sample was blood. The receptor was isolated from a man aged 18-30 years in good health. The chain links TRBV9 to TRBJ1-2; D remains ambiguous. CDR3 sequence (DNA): TGTGCCAGCAGCGCATACGGACGGAGTAACTATGGCTACACCTTC. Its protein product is CASSAYGRSNYGYTF.